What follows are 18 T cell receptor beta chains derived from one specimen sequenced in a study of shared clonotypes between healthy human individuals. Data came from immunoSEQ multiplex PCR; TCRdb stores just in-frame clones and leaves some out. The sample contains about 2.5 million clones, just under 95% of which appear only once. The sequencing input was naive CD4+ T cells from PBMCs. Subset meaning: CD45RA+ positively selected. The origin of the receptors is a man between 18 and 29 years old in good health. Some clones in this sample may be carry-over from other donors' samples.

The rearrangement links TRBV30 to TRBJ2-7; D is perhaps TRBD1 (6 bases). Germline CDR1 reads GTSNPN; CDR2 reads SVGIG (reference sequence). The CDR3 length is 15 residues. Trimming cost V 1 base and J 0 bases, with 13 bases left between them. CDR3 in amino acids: CAWSGGPRSSYEQYF. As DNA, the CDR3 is TGTGCCTGGAGTGGGGGGCCCCGAAGCTCCTACGAGCAGTACTTC.

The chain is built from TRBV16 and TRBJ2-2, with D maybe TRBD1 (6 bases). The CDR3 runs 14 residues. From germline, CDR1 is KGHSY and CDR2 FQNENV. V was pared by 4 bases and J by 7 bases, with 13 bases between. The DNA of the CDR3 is TGTGCCAGCAGCCCGGACAGTCTTTTCGGGGAGCTGTTTTTT. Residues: CASSPDSLFGELFF.

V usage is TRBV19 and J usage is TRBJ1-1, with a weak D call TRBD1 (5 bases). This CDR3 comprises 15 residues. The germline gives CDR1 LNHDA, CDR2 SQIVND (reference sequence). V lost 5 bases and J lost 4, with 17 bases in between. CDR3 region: CASSFWTPEGTEAFF. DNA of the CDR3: TGTGCCAGTAGTTTCTGGACACCGGAGGGCACTGAAGCTTTCTTT.

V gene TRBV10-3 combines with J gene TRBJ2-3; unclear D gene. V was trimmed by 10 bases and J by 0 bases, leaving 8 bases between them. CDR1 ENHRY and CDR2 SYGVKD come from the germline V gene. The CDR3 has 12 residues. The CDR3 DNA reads TGTGCCAGTGCCAGTAGCACAGATACGCAGTATTTT. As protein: CASASSTDTQYF.

The CDR3 nucleotides are TGTGCCAGCAGCTTAGGCTCGGGAGTCGAAGAGACCCAGTACTTC. Translation gives CASSLGSGVEETQYF. This chain uses TRBV7-9 with TRBJ2-5; D might be TRBD2 (6 bases). The V end was cut by 1 base, the J end by 3 bases, with 12 bases between. Germline V gives CDR1 SEHNR, CDR2 FQNEAQ (reference sequence). The CDR3 is 15 amino acids.

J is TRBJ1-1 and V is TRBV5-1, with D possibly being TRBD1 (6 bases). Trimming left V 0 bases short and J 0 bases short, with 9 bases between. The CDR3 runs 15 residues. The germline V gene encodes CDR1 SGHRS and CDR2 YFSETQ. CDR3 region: CASSLEDRLNTEAFF. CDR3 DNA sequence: TGCGCCAGCAGCTTGGAGGACAGACTGAACACTGAAGCTTTCTTT.

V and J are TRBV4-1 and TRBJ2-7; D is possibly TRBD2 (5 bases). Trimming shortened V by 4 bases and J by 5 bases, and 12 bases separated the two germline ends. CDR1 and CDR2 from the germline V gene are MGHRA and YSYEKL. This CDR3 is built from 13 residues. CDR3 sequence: CASSRVLDHEQYF. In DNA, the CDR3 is TGCGCCAGCAGCCGCGTACTAGACCACGAGCAGTACTTC.

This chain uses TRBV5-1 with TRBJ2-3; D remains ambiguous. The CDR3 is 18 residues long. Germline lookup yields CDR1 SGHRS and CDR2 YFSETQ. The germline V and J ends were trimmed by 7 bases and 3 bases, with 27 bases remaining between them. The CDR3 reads CASSNGIPPVPPTDTQYF. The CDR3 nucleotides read TGCGCCAGCTCCAATGGGATCCCCCCAGTACCGCCTACAGATACGCAGTATTTT.

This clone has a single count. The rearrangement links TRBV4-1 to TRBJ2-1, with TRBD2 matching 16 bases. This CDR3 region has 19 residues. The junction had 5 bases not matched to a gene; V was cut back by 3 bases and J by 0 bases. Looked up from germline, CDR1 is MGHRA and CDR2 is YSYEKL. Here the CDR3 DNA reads TGCGCCAGCAGCCAGATGGGACTAGCGGGAGGGTCCTCCTACAATGAGCAGTTCTTC. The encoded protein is CASSQMGLAGGSSYNEQFF.

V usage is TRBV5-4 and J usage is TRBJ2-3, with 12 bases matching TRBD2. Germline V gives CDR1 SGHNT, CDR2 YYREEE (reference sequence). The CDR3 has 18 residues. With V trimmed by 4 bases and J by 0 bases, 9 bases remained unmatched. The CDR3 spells CASSDPSGTSGSTDTQYF. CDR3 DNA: TGTGCCAGCAGCGACCCCTCCGGGACTAGCGGGAGCACAGATACGCAGTATTTT.

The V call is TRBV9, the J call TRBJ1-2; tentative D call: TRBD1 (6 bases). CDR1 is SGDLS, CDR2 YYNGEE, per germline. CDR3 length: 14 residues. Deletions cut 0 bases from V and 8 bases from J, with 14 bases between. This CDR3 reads CASSVAGGAWGYTF. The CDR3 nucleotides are TGTGCCAGCAGCGTAGCTGGGGGGGCGTGGGGCTACACCTTC.

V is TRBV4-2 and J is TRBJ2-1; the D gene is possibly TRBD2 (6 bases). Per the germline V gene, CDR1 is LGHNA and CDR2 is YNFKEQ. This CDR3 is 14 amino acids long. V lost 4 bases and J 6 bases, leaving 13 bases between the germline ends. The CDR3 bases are TGTGCCAGCAGCCCGCGACTAGAGGGCAATGAGCAGTTCTTC. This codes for CASSPRLEGNEQFF.

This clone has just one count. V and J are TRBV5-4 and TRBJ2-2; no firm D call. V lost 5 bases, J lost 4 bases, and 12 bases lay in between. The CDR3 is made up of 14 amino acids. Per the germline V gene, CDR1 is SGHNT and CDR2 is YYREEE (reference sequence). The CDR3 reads CASSWSPGTGELFF. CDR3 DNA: TGTGCCAGCAGTTGGAGCCCGGGCACCGGGGAGCTGTTTTTT. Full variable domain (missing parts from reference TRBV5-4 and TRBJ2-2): ETGVTQSPTHLIKTRGQQVTLRCSSQSGHNTVSWYQQALGQGPQFIFQYYREEENGRGNFPPRFSGLQFPNYSSELNVNALELDDSALYLCASSWSPGTGELFFGEGSRLTVL.

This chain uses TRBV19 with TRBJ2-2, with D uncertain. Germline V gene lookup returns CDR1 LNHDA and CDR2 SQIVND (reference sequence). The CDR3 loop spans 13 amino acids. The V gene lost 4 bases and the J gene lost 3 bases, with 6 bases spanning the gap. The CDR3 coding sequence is TGTGCCAGTAGTACAGATCACACCGGGGAGCTGTTTTTT. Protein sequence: CASSTDHTGELFF.

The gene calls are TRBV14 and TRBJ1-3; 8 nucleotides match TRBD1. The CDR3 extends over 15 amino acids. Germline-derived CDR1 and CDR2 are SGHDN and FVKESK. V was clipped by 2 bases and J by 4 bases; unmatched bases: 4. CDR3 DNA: TGTGCCAGCAGCCAACGGACAGGGTGGGGAAACACCATATATTTT. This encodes CASSQRTGWGNTIYF.

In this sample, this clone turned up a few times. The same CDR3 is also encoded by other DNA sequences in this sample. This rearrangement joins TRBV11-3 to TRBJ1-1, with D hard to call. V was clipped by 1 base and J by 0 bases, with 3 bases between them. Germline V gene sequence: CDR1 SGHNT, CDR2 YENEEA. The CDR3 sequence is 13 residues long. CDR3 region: CASSLGLNTEAFF. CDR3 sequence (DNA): TGTGCCAGCAGCTTAGGGCTGAACACTGAAGCTTTCTTT.

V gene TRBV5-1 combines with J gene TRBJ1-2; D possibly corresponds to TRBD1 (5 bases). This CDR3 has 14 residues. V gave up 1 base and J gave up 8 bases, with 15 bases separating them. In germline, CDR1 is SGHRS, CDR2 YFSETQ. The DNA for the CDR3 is TGCGCCAGCAGCTTGAATGTGCGGGGCGTCGGCTACACCTTC. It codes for CASSLNVRGVGYTF.

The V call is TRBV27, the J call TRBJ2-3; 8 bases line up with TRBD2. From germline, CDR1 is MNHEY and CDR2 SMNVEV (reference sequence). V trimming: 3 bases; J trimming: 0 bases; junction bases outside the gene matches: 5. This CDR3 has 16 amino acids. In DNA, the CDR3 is TGTGCCAGCAGTTTTCTTTCTAGCGGGAGCACAGATACGCAGTATTTT. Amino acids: CASSFLSSGSTDTQYF.